The 2 T cell receptor beta chains presented below share a single source sample, sequenced in a study of regulatory T cells in long-lasting Graves disease. To make TCR beta libraries, researchers used iRepertoire HTBI primers and Arm-PCR of CDR3 regions. TCRdb passed the multiplex PCR reads through MiXCR, listing each CDR3 protein once. The sample has about 460,000 distinct CDR3 sequences, 12% to 15% seen once. Time point defined: newly diagnosed GD, antithyroid drugs for less than 3 months. PBMC-derived RNA was used for the TCR library. A further study also used this sample, focusing on T cells in Graves' hyperthyroidism and ophthalmopathy.

Sample: peripheral blood mononuclear cells (PBMCs), taken at new diagnosis, from a patient treated with antithyroid drugs. The receptors were gathered from a woman between 50 and 59 years old with Graves disease.

Many counts were recorded for this clonotype. The J gene is TRBJ2-1, the V gene TRBV18; 7 bases fit TRBD2. Germline V gene lookup returns CDR1 KGHSH and CDR2 LQKENI. The CDR3 is made up of 17 amino acids. The ends lost 1 base at V and 0 bases at J; junction bases unmatched: 6. The CDR3 bases are TGTGCCAGCTCACCACGCGATAGCGGGTCCTCCTACAATGAGCAGTTCTTC. This encodes CASSPRDSGSSYNEQFF.

V and J are TRBV19 and TRBJ2-1; 8 nucleotides match TRBD1. Looked up from germline, CDR1 is LNHDA and CDR2 is SQIVND (reference sequence). The CDR3 extends over 16 amino acids. The V gene end was trimmed by 4 bases and the J gene end by 6 bases; junction bases not matched to a gene: 11. The CDR3 DNA sequence: TGTGCCAGTAGTACCGGACAGGGTTTGAGTAGCAATGAGCAGTTCTTC. Translation: CASSTGQGLSSNEQFF.